What follows are 6 T cell receptor beta chains derived from one specimen sequenced in a study of response to subunit inactivated influenza vaccine (dated by TCRdb to 2016 to 2018). The library came from RT-PCR. TCRdb lists the instrument as Illumina HiSeq 2500. The public reads were run again by TCRdb, first through fastp at Q25 and then through MiXCR, and only productive beta chains were kept. Under each unique CDR3 protein, matching rows form one entry showing the most common genes and DNA. This sample gives more than 450,000 distinct CDR3 sequences in total; approximately 10% of them show up just once. Approximately 11% of the sample rests with the top ten. These data also featured in a second study, about T cells expressing NK-cell markers. The second publication reports: TCR beta cDNA libraries were made by 5'RACE template switching that added a universal primer site and unique molecular identifiers.

Sequenced here: PBMCs from blood, sampled on the day of vaccination. These receptors all come from a man in his fifties who received an inactivated influenza vaccine. Donor details come from another sample of the same person, matched by shared clones.

This clonotype was picked up one time. V gene TRBV12-1 combines with J gene TRBJ2-5. TRBV12-1 is flagged as a pseudogene. The CDR3 covers 13 residues. CDR3 nucleotide sequence: TGTGCCAGCAGCTTTGTAGGGCATGAGACCCAGTACTTC. Translation: CASSFVGHETQYF.

This clonotype was counted between two and nine times. V usage is TRBV25-1 and J usage is TRBJ2-3, with TRBD2 matching 8 bases. The CDR3 spans 14 residues. CDR1 and CDR2 from the germline V gene are MGHDK and SYGVNS. V was clipped by 4 bases and J by 4 bases; unmatched bases: 4. The CDR3 is CASSVAGGSDTQYF. The CDR3 DNA follows: TGTGCCAGCAGTGTGGCGGGAGGTTCAGATACGCAGTATTTT.

Only a few counts were recorded for this clonotype. The chain recombines TRBV6-2 or TRBV6-3 with TRBJ1-5, with a weak D call TRBD1 (5 bases). Germline CDR1 reads MNHEY; CDR2 reads SVGEGT. Trimming left V 6 bases short and J 2 bases short, with 11 bases between. The CDR3 sequence is 14 residues long. CDR3: CASSFWGGNQPQHF. CDR3 nucleotide sequence: TGTGCCAGCAGCTTTTGGGGGGGCAATCAGCCCCAGCATTTT.

This clonotype was counted at least ten times. One end of the junction fails to match germline, which may point to a read error. The V call is TRBV12-3 or TRBV12-4, the J call TRBJ2-1; D is unclear. The length of the CDR3 is 12 residues. CDR3: CASSSPGTTPVF. The CDR3 nucleotides are TGTGCCAGCAGTTCTCCCGGCACGACACCGGTCTTC.

The rearrangement links TRBV6-5 to TRBJ1-2; D might be TRBD1 (5 bases). Per the germline V gene, CDR1 is MNHEY and CDR2 is SVGAGI. This CDR3 is built from 11 residues. With 11 bases removed from V and 11 bases from J, the gap between germline ends came to 18 bases. This CDR3 reads CAARDSLEYTF. The CDR3 region has the DNA TGTGCCGCCCGGGACTCTTTGGAATACACCTTC.

This chain links TRBV15 with TRBJ1-5, with D possibly being TRBD1 (6 bases). CDR1 is LNHNV and CDR2 is YYDKDF in the germline V gene (reference sequence). The CDR3 is made up of 15 amino acids. With 1 base removed from V and 0 bases from J, the gap between germline ends came to 7 bases. The CDR3 DNA is TGTGCCACCAGCAGAGGGACAGTTAGCAATCAGCCCCAGCATTTT. This translates into CATSRGTVSNQPQHF.